A selection of T cell receptor beta chains follows, all from one sample in a study of T-cell reconstitution after alpha-beta-depleted transplantation in children. TCRdb processed the PCR reads anew with MiXCR; each CDR3 protein has one entry. The top ten hold roughly a tenth of the sample, which has more than 100,000 distinct CDR3 sequences, about 23% seen once. This specimen consisted of PBMCs, mostly from graft donor cells, obtained 180 days after TCRalphabeta/CD19-depleted stem cell transplant. The receptors were gathered from a male patient aged 2 to 9 who had a stem cell transplant for chronic granulomatous disease, so the T cells may come from the graft donor. CDR3s include the opening cysteine and the closing phenylalanine or tryptophan. The order of the fields is J gene, V gene, D gene, clone size, CDR3 DNA, CDR3 protein. The D gene is left open where the match is weak. A row's size may be missing; if present it is once, few, many or a size class.

j_call: TRBJ1-2; v_call: TRBV10-1; d_call: NA; clone_size: NA; cdr3_nt: TGCGCCAGCCCCCCTTCTGAGACCTATGGCTACACCTTC; cdr3_aa: CASPPSETYGYTF
j_call: TRBJ2-6; v_call: TRBV9; d_call: NA; clone_size: many; cdr3_nt: TGTGCCAGCAGCGTTGGGAAATCAGGGTCTGGGGCCAACGTCCTGACTTTC; cdr3_aa: CASSVGKSGSGANVLTF
j_call: TRBJ2-3; v_call: TRBV7-8; d_call: NA; clone_size: many; cdr3_nt: TGTGCCAGCAGCTTAGAAGGGGGGGCCAGAGATACGCAGTATTTT; cdr3_aa: CASSLEGGARDTQYF
j_call: TRBJ1-5; v_call: TRBV2; d_call: NA; clone_size: NA; cdr3_nt: TGTGCCAGCAGCCTATATAGCAATCAGCCCCAGCATTTT; cdr3_aa: CASSLYSNQPQHF
j_call: TRBJ2-5; v_call: TRBV20-1; d_call: TRBD2; clone_size: NA; cdr3_nt: TGCAGTGCTAGGGGGAGGGGTAGTCGAGAAGAGACCCAGTACTTC; cdr3_aa: CSARGRGSREETQYF
j_call: TRBJ2-5; v_call: TRBV5-1; d_call: NA; clone_size: few; cdr3_nt: TGCGCCAGCAGCCTCCTCAGCCACGGTCGTGAGACCCAGTACTTC; cdr3_aa: CASSLLSHGRETQYF
j_call: TRBJ2-1; v_call: TRBV5-6; d_call: TRBD2; clone_size: few; cdr3_nt: TGTGCCAGCAGCTCGCTAGCGGTGGGTGTGCAAGATGAGCAGTTCTTC; cdr3_aa: CASSSLAVGVQDEQFF
j_call: TRBJ2-7; v_call: TRBV20-1; d_call: TRBD1; clone_size: NA; cdr3_nt: TGCAGTGCTACCTGGACAGGGGGCTTTGTCGAGCAGTACTTC; cdr3_aa: CSATWTGGFVEQYF
j_call: TRBJ1-1; v_call: TRBV20-1; d_call: NA; clone_size: many; cdr3_nt: TGCAGTGGTAACGTGAACACTGAAGCTTTCTTT; cdr3_aa: CSGNVNTEAFF
j_call: TRBJ2-1; v_call: TRBV20-1; d_call: TRBD2; clone_size: NA; cdr3_nt: TGCAGTGCTAGTCCAACTAGCGGGGGGGCGGTTGAGCAGTTCTTC; cdr3_aa: CSASPTSGGAVEQFF
j_call: TRBJ2-1; v_call: TRBV29-1; d_call: TRBD1; clone_size: NA; cdr3_nt: TGCAGCGTTAAAAACAGGGGATCCTACAATGAGCAGTTCTTC; cdr3_aa: CSVKNRGSYNEQFF
j_call: TRBJ1-1; v_call: TRBV20-1; d_call: NA; clone_size: NA; cdr3_nt: TGCAGTGCTGGGGGATTCATGAACACTGAAGCTTTCTTT; cdr3_aa: CSAGGFMNTEAFF
j_call: TRBJ2-2; v_call: TRBV18; d_call: NA; clone_size: many; cdr3_nt: TGTGCCAGCTCACCAGGGGGCGGATTCAACACCGGGGAGCTGTTTTTT; cdr3_aa: CASSPGGGFNTGELFF
j_call: TRBJ2-2; v_call: TRBV12-3/TRBV12-4; d_call: NA; clone_size: few; cdr3_nt: TGTGCCAGCACCCCAAACACCGGGGAGCTGTTTTTT; cdr3_aa: CASTPNTGELFF
j_call: TRBJ2-3; v_call: TRBV20-1; d_call: NA; clone_size: many; cdr3_nt: TGCAGTGCTAGTCGTGCAGATACGCAGTATTTT; cdr3_aa: CSASRADTQYF
j_call: TRBJ2-1; v_call: TRBV5-1; d_call: TRBD1; clone_size: NA; cdr3_nt: TGCGCCAGCAGCTTGGGAGGGACAGGGGGGATCGATGAGCAGTTCTTC; cdr3_aa: CASSLGGTGGIDEQFF
j_call: TRBJ2-1; v_call: TRBV5-1; d_call: TRBD2; clone_size: many; cdr3_nt: TGCGCCAGCAGCTCAGGGACTAGCTCCTACAATGAGCAGTTCTTC; cdr3_aa: CASSSGTSSYNEQFF
j_call: TRBJ2-3; v_call: TRBV28; d_call: TRBD1; clone_size: NA; cdr3_nt: TGTGCCAGCAGTTTATACGGGACAGGGGTGCGCACAGATACGCAGTATTTT; cdr3_aa: CASSLYGTGVRTDTQYF
j_call: TRBJ2-7; v_call: TRBV5-1; d_call: NA; clone_size: NA; cdr3_nt: TGCGCCAGCAGAAGGGACGCCTTCTACGAGCAGTACTTC; cdr3_aa: CASRRDAFYEQYF
j_call: TRBJ2-7; v_call: TRBV7-6; d_call: NA; clone_size: many; cdr3_nt: TGTGCCAGCAGTCGGACGGGGGGCTACTCCTACGAGCAGTACTTC; cdr3_aa: CASSRTGGYSYEQYF
j_call: TRBJ2-5; v_call: TRBV10-3; d_call: NA; clone_size: many; cdr3_nt: TGTGCCATCAGTGAGTCGTTCAGGGAAGAGACCCAGTACTTC; cdr3_aa: CAISESFREETQYF
j_call: TRBJ2-2; v_call: TRBV5-1; d_call: TRBD2; clone_size: few; cdr3_nt: TGCGCCAGCAGCGGGGGACTAGCGGGAACGGGGGAGCTGTTTTTT; cdr3_aa: CASSGGLAGTGELFF
j_call: TRBJ2-3; v_call: TRBV19; d_call: NA; clone_size: few; cdr3_nt: TGTGCCAGTAGTACGCACAGCACAGATACGCAGTATTTT; cdr3_aa: CASSTHSTDTQYF
j_call: TRBJ1-1; v_call: TRBV7-2; d_call: NA; clone_size: few; cdr3_nt: TGTGCCAGCAGCGTCCATGCCGGGGCCGTGAACACTGAAGCTTTCTTT; cdr3_aa: CASSVHAGAVNTEAFF
j_call: TRBJ2-4; v_call: TRBV28; d_call: TRBD2; clone_size: many; cdr3_nt: TGTGCCAGCAGTATTAGCGGGGGGCTGGCCAAAAACATTCAGTACTTC; cdr3_aa: CASSISGGLAKNIQYF
j_call: TRBJ1-2; v_call: TRBV20-1; d_call: NA; clone_size: many; cdr3_nt: TGCAGTGCTAGGATGGTGTTAAATGGCTACACCTTC; cdr3_aa: CSARMVLNGYTF
j_call: TRBJ2-4; v_call: TRBV5-6; d_call: TRBD1; clone_size: few; cdr3_nt: TGTGCCAGCAGCTTGGGGACAGGAAGAAACATTCAGTACTTC; cdr3_aa: CASSLGTGRNIQYF
j_call: TRBJ2-4; v_call: TRBV20-1; d_call: NA; clone_size: many; cdr3_nt: TGCAGTGCTAGTTCCTACCTAGCCAAAAACATTCAGTACTTC; cdr3_aa: CSASSYLAKNIQYF
j_call: TRBJ2-1; v_call: TRBV13; d_call: NA; clone_size: NA; cdr3_nt: TGTGCCAGTCTTAGACTGGGGGATGTCTATGAGCAGTTCTTC; cdr3_aa: CASLRLGDVYEQFF
j_call: TRBJ2-7; v_call: TRBV12-3/TRBV12-4; d_call: TRBD1; clone_size: NA; cdr3_nt: TGTGCCAGCAGTTATCCGGACAGGACGGGCTCCTACGAGCAGTACTTC; cdr3_aa: CASSYPDRTGSYEQYF
j_call: TRBJ2-7; v_call: TRBV28; d_call: TRBD1; clone_size: NA; cdr3_nt: TGTGCCAGCAGCCAGGGACAGGCAAAAAGATACGAGCAGTACTTC; cdr3_aa: CASSQGQAKRYEQYF
j_call: TRBJ1-5; v_call: TRBV6-1; d_call: TRBD1; clone_size: NA; cdr3_nt: TGTGCCAGCAGACCTCAGGGGGCAGGTCAGCCCCAGCATTTT; cdr3_aa: CASRPQGAGQPQHF
j_call: TRBJ2-2; v_call: TRBV18; d_call: TRBD2; clone_size: NA; cdr3_nt: TGTGCCAGCTCCCGGACTAGCGGGAGGTCGAACACCGGGGAGCTGTTTTTT; cdr3_aa: CASSRTSGRSNTGELFF
j_call: TRBJ2-1; v_call: TRBV7-3; d_call: NA; clone_size: few; cdr3_nt: TGTGCCAGCAGCTTATACCGGACTTCCTCCTACAATGGGCAGTTCTTC; cdr3_aa: CASSLYRTSSYNGQFF
j_call: TRBJ2-2; v_call: TRBV9; d_call: NA; clone_size: NA; cdr3_nt: TGTGCCAGCAGCGTAGAGATGCGAAACACCGGGGAGCTGTTTTTT; cdr3_aa: CASSVEMRNTGELFF
j_call: TRBJ2-5; v_call: TRBV28; d_call: TRBD2; clone_size: many; cdr3_nt: TGTGCCAGCAGTTTCCCTCTAGCGGGATCGGGGACCCAGTACTTC; cdr3_aa: CASSFPLAGSGTQYF
j_call: TRBJ1-1; v_call: TRBV6-4; d_call: NA; clone_size: NA; cdr3_nt: TGTGCCAGCAGTGACTCGGGGGAAAACACTGAAGCTTTCTTT; cdr3_aa: CASSDSGENTEAFF
j_call: TRBJ2-7; v_call: TRBV29-1; d_call: TRBD1; clone_size: many; cdr3_nt: TGCAGCGTCCAAACTAGGGACAGACCCTCCTACGAGCAGTACTTC; cdr3_aa: CSVQTRDRPSYEQYF
j_call: TRBJ1-6; v_call: TRBV25-1; d_call: NA; clone_size: many; cdr3_nt: TGTGCCAGCAGTGAATATGGTTCACCCCTCCACTTT; cdr3_aa: CASSEYGSPLHF
j_call: TRBJ2-1; v_call: TRBV11-3; d_call: NA; clone_size: once; cdr3_nt: TGTGCCAGCAGCTTCGAGGGGAGCTCCTACAATGAGCAGTTCTTC; cdr3_aa: CASSFEGSSYNEQFF
j_call: TRBJ1-2; v_call: TRBV20-1; d_call: NA; clone_size: many; cdr3_nt: TGCAGTGTCCCAAAGACAGGCTATGGCTACACCTTC; cdr3_aa: CSVPKTGYGYTF
j_call: TRBJ1-5; v_call: TRBV12-3/TRBV12-4; d_call: NA; clone_size: few; cdr3_nt: TGTGCCAGCAGTTTTCAGGGGCGGAGCAATCAGCCCCAGCATTTT; cdr3_aa: CASSFQGRSNQPQHF
j_call: TRBJ2-1; v_call: TRBV5-1; d_call: TRBD1; clone_size: few; cdr3_nt: TGCGCCAGCAGCTTTGGCGACAGGGCGATGGGGCAGTTCTTC; cdr3_aa: CASSFGDRAMGQFF
j_call: TRBJ2-1; v_call: TRBV7-6; d_call: TRBD2; clone_size: few; cdr3_nt: TGTGCCAGCAGCCCATGGACTAGCGGGGGCGATGAGCAGTTCTTC; cdr3_aa: CASSPWTSGGDEQFF
j_call: TRBJ2-7; v_call: TRBV12-3/TRBV12-4; d_call: NA; clone_size: many; cdr3_nt: TGTGCCAGCAGTTTGAATAGCGGTAGCTCCTACGAGCAGTACTTC; cdr3_aa: CASSLNSGSSYEQYF
j_call: TRBJ2-7; v_call: TRBV9; d_call: NA; clone_size: few; cdr3_nt: TGTGCCAGCAGCCCTAGACCCGATCCCTACGAGCAGTACTTC; cdr3_aa: CASSPRPDPYEQYF
j_call: TRBJ2-5; v_call: TRBV29-1; d_call: TRBD2; clone_size: few; cdr3_nt: TGCAGCGTTGAACGGACTAGCGCTGAGACCCAGTACTTC; cdr3_aa: CSVERTSAETQYF
j_call: TRBJ2-1; v_call: TRBV20-1; d_call: TRBD1; clone_size: many; cdr3_nt: TGCAGTGCTAGCTCCGGGACAGTGCCGGACAATGAGCAGTTCTTC; cdr3_aa: CSASSGTVPDNEQFF
j_call: TRBJ1-6; v_call: TRBV28; d_call: NA; clone_size: NA; cdr3_nt: TGTGCCAGCAGCCAGTTTTATAATTCCCCCCTCCACTTT; cdr3_aa: CASSQFYNSPLHF
j_call: TRBJ2-5; v_call: TRBV6-9; d_call: TRBD2; clone_size: once; cdr3_nt: TGTGCCAGCAGTTATTTGACTAGCGGAGAAGAGACCCAGTACTTC; cdr3_aa: CASSYLTSGEETQYF
j_call: TRBJ2-1; v_call: TRBV20-1; d_call: TRBD2; clone_size: NA; cdr3_nt: TGCAGTGCTAGGGGGGGACTAGCGGGATTTTATGAGCAGTTCTTC; cdr3_aa: CSARGGLAGFYEQFF
j_call: TRBJ2-7; v_call: TRBV20-1; d_call: TRBD1; clone_size: NA; cdr3_nt: TGCAGTGCTAACCGGGACAGGGTCTACGAGCAGTACTTC; cdr3_aa: CSANRDRVYEQYF